Following are 30 T cell receptor beta chains from one sample sequenced in a study of blood T cell repertoires in COVID-19. The assay was immunoSEQ multiplex PCR, and TCRdb's table has in-frame clones only and misses some. The repertoire holds around 100,000 clones, with 84% as singletons. The specimen was peripheral blood. Receptor source: a human donor in a cohort sampled during active or convalescent COVID-19.

V is TRBV4-1 and J is TRBJ1-2; D possibly corresponds to TRBD1 (5 bases). The V and J ends lost 1 base and 8 bases respectively, with 20 bases between them. This CDR3 has 16 residues. Germline V gives CDR1 MGHRA, CDR2 YSYEKL. The CDR3 loop reads CASSQGWAGSMVGYTF. In DNA form, the CDR3 reads TGCGCCAGCAGCCAAGGGTGGGCAGGGTCGATGGTAGGCTACACCTTC.

V is TRBV7-9 and J is TRBJ1-1; D ambiguous. The V end was cut by 8 bases, the J end by 5 bases, with 9 bases between. CDR3 length equals 11 residues. Germline lookup yields CDR1 SEHNR and CDR2 FQNEAQ (reference sequence). The CDR3 here is CASLGETEAFF. The CDR3, as DNA: TGTGCCAGCCTTGGTGAGACTGAAGCTTTCTTT.

This clone has just one count. Other DNA sequences of this sample code for an identical CDR3. The rearrangement joins TRBV4-1 to TRBJ1-5; D unclear. The V gene's germline CDR1 is MGHRA and CDR2 YSYEKL. V was pared by 0 bases and J by 5 bases, with 11 bases between. The CDR3 length is 15 residues. The CDR3 is CASSQEGGSYQPQHF. The DNA for the CDR3 is TGCGCCAGCAGCCAAGAGGGAGGGTCCTATCAGCCCCAGCATTTT.

V gene TRBV6-5 combines with J gene TRBJ1-5; the D gene is possibly TRBD1 (5 bases). Germline V gives CDR1 MNHEY, CDR2 SVGAGI. There are 14 residues in the CDR3. V was cut by 6 bases and J by 6 bases, with 15 bases left in between. CDR3 sequence (DNA): TGTGCCAGCAGAAAAGGGGATGGTTTTCAGCCCCAGCATTTT. It yields the protein CASRKGDGFQPQHF.

The chain uses TRBV7-2 and TRBJ2-1, with TRBD2 as a possible D gene (5 bases). CDR3 length: 17 amino acids. Germline CDR1 SGHTA, CDR2 FQGNSA. Trimming pared 4 bases from V and 0 bases from J, leaving 16 bases between. This CDR3 reads CASSWRALSSSYNEQFF. The CDR3 nucleotides read TGTGCCAGCAGCTGGCGGGCGCTCTCGAGCTCCTACAATGAGCAGTTCTTC.

This clone was picked up many times. This chain uses TRBV9 with TRBJ1-5; tentative D call: TRBD1 (5 bases). V dropped 0 bases and J dropped 1 base, with 17 bases sitting between them. The germline V gene has CDR1 SGDLS and CDR2 YYNGEE. CDR3 size: 18 residues. The CDR3 reads CASSVVGGSGRSNQPQHF. The CDR3 bases are TGTGCCAGCAGCGTAGTGGGGGGATCGGGCAGGAGCAATCAGCCCCAGCATTTT.

V gene TRBV24-1 combines with J gene TRBJ1-4; TRBD1 is a possible D gene (6 bases). V dropped 12 bases and J dropped 0 bases, with 10 bases sitting between them. Germline V gene lookup returns CDR1 KGHDR and CDR2 SFDVKD. The CDR3 sequence is 13 residues long. CDR3 loop: CAPQGSTNEKLFF. The CDR3 DNA is TGTGCCCCACAGGGTTCAACTAATGAAAAACTGTTTTTT.

The gene calls are TRBV27 and TRBJ2-1; TRBD2 aligns across 7 bases. After removal of 4 bases from V and 1 base from J, the junction contained 1 base not matched to a gene. The CDR3 has 14 amino acids. Per germline, CDR1 MNHEY and CDR2 SMNVEV (reference sequence). CDR3 nucleotide sequence: TGTGCCAGCAGTTACGGGGGGTCCTACAATGAGCAGTTCTTC. Encoded protein: CASSYGGSYNEQFF.

The chain links TRBV5-1 to TRBJ2-2, with 9 bases identical to TRBD1. This CDR3 spans 16 amino acids. CDR1 SGHRS and CDR2 YFSETQ come from the germline V gene. V gave up 1 base and J gave up 5 bases; unmatched junction bases: 6. The CDR3 DNA reads TGCGCCAGCAGCTTGTCTGGGACAGGGTTAACCGGGGAGCTGTTTTTT. It yields the protein CASSLSGTGLTGELFF. Combining the CDR3 with reference TRBV5-1 and TRBJ2-2 gives the whole variable domain KAGVTQTPRYLIKTRGQQVTLSCSPISGHRSVSWYQQTPGQGLQFLFEYFSETQRNKGNFPGRFSGRQFSNSRSEMNVSTLELGDSALYLCASSLSGTGLTGELFFGEGSRLTVL.

This clone has only one observation. J is TRBJ1-2 and V is TRBV5-6; 8 positions match TRBD1. There are 14 residues in the CDR3. CDR1 and CDR2 (germline): SGHDT, YYEEEE. J was trimmed by 4 bases and V by 5 bases; bases with no gene match: 7. CDR3 in DNA: TGTGCCAGCAGACTTGGACAGGGTCGCTATGGCTACACCTTC. Translating it yields CASRLGQGRYGYTF.

This chain connects TRBV11-2 to TRBJ2-7; D may be TRBD1 (6 bases). The CDR3 length is 15 residues. Germline V lookup: CDR1 SGHAT, CDR2 FQNNGV. V was pared by 1 base and J by 2 bases, with 12 bases between. CDR3 in amino acids: CASSLALGGTYEQYF. CDR3 bases: TGTGCCAGCAGCTTAGCTTTAGGGGGTACCTACGAGCAGTACTTC.

The chain uses TRBV13 and TRBJ2-3, with 14 bases aligning to TRBD2. This CDR3 has 18 amino acids. V shed 2 bases and J 3 bases; nucleotides not matched to a gene: 7. CDR1 is PRHDT, CDR2 FYEKMQ, per germline (reference sequence). CDR3 region: CASSLTGLAGDGTDTQYF. The CDR3 DNA reads as TGTGCCAGCAGCTTAACGGGACTAGCGGGGGATGGTACAGATACGCAGTATTTT.

J is TRBJ1-1 and V is TRBV7-2; TRBD1 might be the D (6 bases). This CDR3 is 14 amino acids long. The ends were cut back, 7 bases at V and 8 bases at J, with 20 bases in the middle. The germline gives CDR1 SGHTA, CDR2 FQGNSA. The CDR3 spells CASNFLGPGDEAFF. CDR3 coding DNA: TGTGCCAGCAACTTCCTGGGGCCAGGGGACGAAGCTTTCTTT.

This chain links TRBV7-9 with TRBJ2-2, with no clear D. The germline CDR1 and CDR2 sequences are SEHNR and FQNEAQ (reference sequence). The V gene lost 0 bases and the J gene lost 6 bases, with 8 bases spanning the gap. The CDR3 contains 14 residues. The CDR3 nucleotides read TGTGCCAGCAGCTTAGCGGAGACTTCCGGGGAGCTGTTTTTT. Translated: CASSLAETSGELFF.

V usage is TRBV4-2 and J usage is TRBJ1-2, with D hard to call. The CDR3 has 17 residues. The V and J ends lost 0 bases and 3 bases respectively, with 17 bases between them. From germline, CDR1 is LGHNA and CDR2 YNFKEQ. The CDR3, as DNA: TGTGCCAGCAGCCAAGATCGAACTGGGCCCACTGACTATGGCTACACCTTC. Translation gives CASSQDRTGPTDYGYTF.

This clone was counted a single time. This chain uses TRBV19 with TRBJ2-7; TRBD2 matches 9 bases. CDR3 size: 15 residues. V shed 3 bases, J shed 4 bases, and the junction held 7 bases outside the gene matches. Looked up from germline, CDR1 is LNHDA and CDR2 is SQIVND (reference sequence). The CDR3 DNA sequence: TGTGCCAGTAGTATGAGAGCGGGGGGACAGTACGAGCAGTACTTC. Translated: CASSMRAGGQYEQYF. The whole variable domain, filled in from reference TRBV19 and TRBJ2-7, reads DGGITQSPKYLFRKEGQNVTLSCEQNLNHDAMYWYRQDPGQGLRLIYYSQIVNDFQKGDIAEGYSVSREKKESFPLTVTSAQKNPTAFYLCASSMRAGGQYEQYFGPGTRLTVT.

This clone was detected only once. V usage is TRBV18 and J usage is TRBJ2-7; TRBD1 agrees at 8 bases. CDR3 size: 15 residues. After removal of 3 bases from V and 2 bases from J, the junction contained 6 bases not matched to a gene. Germline V gene sequence: CDR1 KGHSH, CDR2 LQKENI. CDR3 nucleotides: TGTGCCAGCTCACCCCAGGGGGCGCCGGCCTACGAGCAGTACTTC. Translation: CASSPQGAPAYEQYF.

This chain joins TRBV6-5 and TRBJ1-3, with unresolved D. The germline V gene encodes CDR1 MNHEY and CDR2 SVGAGI. Deletions cut 0 bases from V and 2 bases from J, with 5 bases between. The CDR3 extends over 14 amino acids. Here the CDR3 reads CASSYSRPGNTIYF. Written as DNA, the CDR3 is TGTGCCAGCAGTTACTCGAGGCCTGGAAACACCATATATTTT.

The chain employs TRBV6-5 and TRBJ1-1; tentatively, D is TRBD1 (5 bases). The V gene lost 8 bases and the J gene lost 0 bases, with 16 bases spanning the gap. This CDR3 region has 15 residues. From germline, CDR1 is MNHEY and CDR2 SVGAGI. The CDR3 protein is CASLKGSNLNTEAFF. CDR3 coding DNA: TGTGCCAGCTTAAAGGGGTCGAACCTGAACACTGAAGCTTTCTTT.

This chain connects TRBV7-2 to TRBJ1-2; TRBD1 aligns across 11 bases. J lost 7 bases, V lost 1 base, and 5 bases had no gene match. CDR1 is SGHTA, CDR2 FQGNSA, per germline. CDR3 length equals 15 residues. The CDR3 sequence: CASSLVDRGLSGYTF. The CDR3 nucleotides are TGTGCCAGCAGCTTAGTGGACAGGGGGCTAAGTGGCTACACCTTC. The variable domain in full, with the rest retrieved from reference TRBV7-2 and TRBJ1-2, is GAGVSQSPSNKVTEKGKDVELRCDPISGHTALYWYRQSLGQGLEFLIYFQGNSAPDKSGLPSDRFSAERTGGSVSTLTIQRTQQEDSAVYLCASSLVDRGLSGYTFGSGTRLTVV.

The gene calls are TRBV7-9 and TRBJ2-4, with 7 bases matching TRBD1. The CDR3 length is 15 residues. V lost 4 bases to trimming and J lost 6 bases; unmatched junction nucleotides: 9. Germline V gives CDR1 SEHNR, CDR2 FQNEAQ (reference sequence). CDR3 coding DNA: TGTGCCAGCAGCTCCTCGGACAGGATGGGAAACATTCAGTACTTC. It translates to CASSSSDRMGNIQYF.

The sample holds one count of this clone. The chain joins TRBV19 to TRBJ1-2, with 8 bases fitting TRBD1. The CDR3 is 15 residues long. From germline, CDR1 is LNHDA and CDR2 SQIVND (reference sequence). V was clipped by 9 bases and J by 4 bases; unmatched bases: 13. CDR3 in amino acids: CARSEEDRDLYGYTF. Written as DNA, the CDR3 is TGTGCCAGAAGCGAAGAGGACAGGGATCTCTATGGCTACACCTTC.

The V call is TRBV5-1, the J call TRBJ2-1; 8 bases agree with TRBD2. The CDR3 runs 17 residues. Germline trimming cut 0 bases from V and 2 bases from J; bases unmatched to any gene: 7. Germline CDR1 and CDR2: SGHRS and YFSETQ. CDR3 sequence reads: CASSLGLAGGTYNEQFF. The CDR3 DNA is TGCGCCAGCAGCTTGGGGCTAGCGGGCGGAACCTACAATGAGCAGTTCTTC.

This chain connects TRBV7-6 to TRBJ2-3, with D possibly being TRBD2 (6 bases). Germline V CDR1 and CDR2: SGHVS, FNYEAQ. Trimming removed 6 bases from V and 0 bases from J, with 16 bases in between. The CDR3 has 16 amino acids. CDR3 region: CASSFYSGPSTDTQYF. CDR3 bases: TGTGCCAGCAGTTTTTACAGCGGGCCCAGCACAGATACGCAGTATTTT.

The V call is TRBV5-5, the J call TRBJ2-2; 8 bases are a match to TRBD2. Per germline, CDR1 SGHKS and CDR2 YYEKEE (reference sequence). Trimming removed 3 bases from V and 3 bases from J; junction bases left unmatched: 7. The length of the CDR3 is 16 residues. The CDR3 loop reads CASSSRGGADTGELFF. CDR3 DNA sequence: TGTGCCAGCAGCTCCCGGGGGGGGGCGGACACCGGGGAGCTGTTTTTT.

The rearrangement uses TRBV5-6 and TRBJ2-5; 12 nucleotides align to TRBD2. Germline V gene lookup returns CDR1 SGHDT and CDR2 YYEEEE. V lost 4 bases to trimming and J lost 1 base; unmatched junction nucleotides: 2. The length of the CDR3 is 15 residues. CDR3 DNA sequence: TGTGCCAGCAGCGAACTAGCGGGGGGCCAAGAGACCCAGTACTTC. This codes for CASSELAGGQETQYF.

This CDR3 is CAGDRENEQFF. Written as DNA, the CDR3 is TGTGCCGGCGACAGGGAGAATGAGCAGTTCTTC. The chain couples TRBV27 to TRBJ2-1; TRBD1 matches at 7 bases. Losses at the gene ends were 11 bases for V and 7 bases for J; bases not matched to a gene: 5. CDR1 and CDR2 (germline): MNHEY, SMNVEV (reference sequence). The CDR3 contains 11 residues.

The chain has TRBV19 and TRBJ1-3; 9 positions match TRBD1. V lost 5 bases, J lost 1 base, and 6 bases stayed unmatched. The CDR3 covers 16 residues. Germline V gives CDR1 LNHDA, CDR2 SQIVND (reference sequence). The CDR3 reads CASSEGGTGSGNTIYF. The CDR3 nucleotides read TGTGCCAGTAGTGAGGGAGGGACAGGGTCTGGAAACACCATATATTTT.

There are a few counts of this clone. The V gene is TRBV6-5, the J gene TRBJ1-5, with 7 bases aligning to TRBD1. The CDR3 length is 14 residues. The J segment lost 5 bases and the V segment lost 6 bases, leaving 7 bases of the junction unmatched. The germline gives CDR1 MNHEY, CDR2 SVGAGI. The CDR3 nucleotides read TGTGCCAGCAGCAGACAGGGCCCTTATCAGCCCCAGCATTTT. It yields the protein CASSRQGPYQPQHF.

The CDR3 sequence is CASSIDILGTNQPQHF. As DNA, the CDR3 is TGTGCCAGTAGTATCGATATCTTGGGGACTAATCAGCCCCAGCATTTT. This chain uses TRBV19 with TRBJ1-5, with D maybe TRBD1 (5 bases). Deletions cut 3 bases from V and 4 bases from J, with 16 bases between. This CDR3 comprises 16 residues. Germline V lookup: CDR1 LNHDA, CDR2 SQIVND (reference sequence). The complete variable domain, with remaining parts taken from reference TRBV19 and TRBJ1-5, reads DGGITQSPKYLFRKEGQNVTLSCEQNLNHDAMYWYRQDPGQGLRLIYYSQIVNDFQKGDIAEGYSVSREKKESFPLTVTSAQKNPTAFYLCASSIDILGTNQPQHFGDGTRLSIL.